The 29 T cell receptor beta chains given below trace back to one sample, sequenced in a study of cytomegalovirus exposure and HLA in healthy donors. The PCR employed 60 Vbeta primers together with 13 Jbeta primers. Repertoires were generated with immunoSEQ multiplex PCR, while TCRdb's copy carries only in-frame clones and drops some. The sample includes 85,000 to 100,000 clones, around 60% of them seen just once. Sequenced input: PBMCs. The receptors were sampled from a human donor in good health.

For this clone: This is likely a read error, given that the CDR3 carries no conserved phenylalanine or tryptophan at its end. The chain joins TRBV11-3 to TRBJ1-1; 7 bases match TRBD1. The CDR3 length is 13 residues. Trimming took 5 bases from V and 3 from J; bases not matched to a gene: 3. CDR1 is SGHNT and CDR2 is YENEEA in the germline V gene. CDR3 loop: CASSGTGDTEAFL. DNA for the CDR3: TGTGCCAGCAGCGGTACAGGGGACACTGAAGCTTTCCTT.

J is TRBJ2-5 and V is TRBV9, with a weak D call TRBD2 (7 bases). The V and J ends lost 4 bases and 5 bases respectively, with 24 bases between them. Germline assignment: CDR1 SGDLS and CDR2 YYNGEE. CDR3 length: 17 residues. CDR3 bases: TGTGCCAGCAGCCCGCCCCCGGGGAGGGGGTACGGGGAGACCCAGTACTTC. Its translation is CASSPPPGRGYGETQYF.

V usage is TRBV4-1 and J usage is TRBJ1-6; D is perhaps TRBD1 (5 bases). Between the trimmed V and J ends, which lost 1 base and 2 bases, there was a span of 12 bases. The CDR3 runs 17 residues. Germline assignment: CDR1 MGHRA and CDR2 YSYEKL. The CDR3 coding sequence is TGCGCCAGCAGCCAAGTTTCAGGGTCGGCCTATAATTCACCCCTCCACTTT. It encodes CASSQVSGSAYNSPLHF.

The chain is built from TRBV5-1 and TRBJ1-4, with D unclear. The germline V gene has CDR1 SGHRS and CDR2 YFSETQ. This CDR3 contains 14 residues. The ends were cut back, 1 base at V and 6 bases at J, with 10 bases in the middle. In nucleotides, the CDR3 is TGCGCCAGCAGCTTGTTTGGGCGGGATGAAAAACTGTTTTTT. This sequence encodes CASSLFGRDEKLFF.

This clone was counted between two and nine times. V usage is TRBV7-2 and J usage is TRBJ2-5; maybe TRBD2 (6 bases). Germline V CDR1 and CDR2: SGHTA, FQGNSA. Deletions cut 1 base from V and 5 bases from J, with 14 bases between. CDR3 length: 15 residues. Here the CDR3 DNA reads TGTGCCAGCAGCTTAGAGGTGACTAGTAGGGAGACCCAGTACTTC. Amino acids: CASSLEVTSRETQYF. Full variable domain (missing parts from reference TRBV7-2 and TRBJ2-5): GAGVSQSPSNKVTEKGKDVELRCDPISGHTALYWYRQSLGQGLEFLIYFQGNSAPDKSGLPSDRFSAERTGGSVSTLTIQRTQQEDSAVYLCASSLEVTSRETQYFGPGTRLLVL.

This clone showed up just a few times. V is TRBV25-1 and J is TRBJ2-3; 9 bases fit TRBD1. This CDR3 contains 13 residues. Germline loops: CDR1 MGHDK, CDR2 SYGVNS. Losses at the gene ends were 6 bases for V and 6 bases for J; bases not matched to a gene: 4. In nucleotides, the CDR3 is TGTGCCAGCAGAGAGACAGGGGGGGATACGCAGTATTTT. Translated: CASRETGGDTQYF.

This clone was recorded a few times. V gene TRBV5-1 combines with J gene TRBJ2-4; possible D gene TRBD1, 6 bases. The CDR3 has 14 amino acids. Trimming took 2 bases from V and 2 from J, leaving 8 bases between them. The V gene's germline CDR1 is SGHRS and CDR2 YFSETQ. CDR3 nucleotide sequence: TGCGCCAGCAGCTTCCGGGACACCAAAAACATTCAGTACTTC. Its protein is CASSFRDTKNIQYF.

V is TRBV2 and J is TRBJ1-5, with D tentatively TRBD1 (5 bases). The ends were cut back, 0 bases at V and 4 bases at J, with 10 bases in the middle. The CDR3 contains 15 residues. Germline values: CDR1 SNHLY, CDR2 FYNNEI. For the CDR3, the DNA is TGTGCCAGCAGTGAAGCGCTTGCAGGGAATCAGCCCCAGCATTTT. Translating it yields CASSEALAGNQPQHF.

The gene calls are TRBV6-5 and TRBJ1-1, with TRBD1 identical over 7 bases. The CDR3 extends over 12 amino acids. Germline V gene data show CDR1 as MNHEY and CDR2 as SVGAGI. V was clipped by 6 bases and J by 7 bases; unmatched bases: 5. The CDR3 sequence: CASSRGQDEAFF. In nucleotides, the CDR3 is TGTGCCAGCAGCCGCGGACAGGATGAAGCTTTCTTT.

V usage is TRBV4-3 and J usage is TRBJ2-7; 11 bases match TRBD1. CDR1 is LGHNA and CDR2 is YSLEER in the germline V gene. The J segment lost 3 bases and the V segment lost 2 bases, leaving 3 bases of the junction unmatched. The CDR3 consists of 15 residues. CDR3 DNA sequence: TGCGCCAGCAGCCAAACCGGGACAGGGGGCTACGAGCAGTACTTC. Its protein product is CASSQTGTGGYEQYF.

The rearrangement links TRBV11-3 to TRBJ2-6, with D possibly TRBD2 on 5 matching bases. CDR3 length equals 16 residues. In germline, CDR1 is SGHNT, CDR2 YENEEA. With 5 bases removed from V and 0 bases from J, the gap between germline ends came to 11 bases. CDR3 DNA sequence: TGTGCCAGCAGCGCGTCGGGGTACTCTGGGGCCAACGTCCTGACTTTC. Translation gives CASSASGYSGANVLTF. Combining the CDR3 with reference TRBV11-3 and TRBJ2-6 gives the whole variable domain EAGVVQSPRYKIIEKKQPVAFWCNPISGHNTLYWYLQNLGQGPELLIRYENEEAVDDSQLPKDRFSAERLKGVDSTLKIQPAELGDSAVYLCASSASGYSGANVLTFGAGSRLTVL.

This clone showed up just a few times. V is TRBV19 and J is TRBJ2-1; a possible D gene is TRBD2 (5 bases). V lost 5 bases and J 13 bases, leaving 18 bases between the germline ends. Germline lookup yields CDR1 LNHDA and CDR2 SQIVND (reference sequence). The CDR3 sequence is 13 residues long. CDR3 protein: CASSAPLRRVQFF. CDR3 sequence (DNA): TGTGCCAGTAGTGCTCCCTTACGGCGGGTACAGTTCTTC.

This chain links TRBV7-9 with TRBJ2-7; the D is unclear. Germline V lookup: CDR1 SEHNR, CDR2 FQNEAQ (reference sequence). This CDR3 has 14 residues. Trimming took off 4 bases at V and 0 bases at J, with 10 bases between the two ends. The CDR3 coding sequence is TGTGCCAGCAGCTCGTCCTCTACCTCCTACGAGCAGTACTTC. The encoded protein is CASSSSSTSYEQYF.

The chain employs TRBV2 and TRBJ2-5, with 8 positions matching TRBD1. CDR1 and CDR2 (germline): SNHLY, FYNNEI. Germline trimming cut 7 bases from V and 6 bases from J; bases unmatched to any gene: 10. There are 14 residues in the CDR3. CDR3 amino acids: CASNEDRAKKTQYF. CDR3 bases: TGTGCCAGCAACGAGGACAGGGCGAAAAAGACCCAGTACTTC.

The gene calls are TRBV9 and TRBJ2-5; D is unresolved. CDR3 size: 11 residues. Germline V gene lookup returns CDR1 SGDLS and CDR2 YYNGEE. Between the trimmed V and J ends, which lost 3 bases and 8 bases, there was a span of 8 bases. The CDR3 DNA sequence: TGTGCCAGCAGCGCCTCAGGAACCCAGTACTTC. Amino acid sequence: CASSASGTQYF.

The chain is built from TRBV9 and TRBJ2-5; perhaps TRBD2 as D (5 bases). The CDR3 covers 14 residues. Looked up from germline, CDR1 is SGDLS and CDR2 is YYNGEE. V was trimmed by 0 bases and J by 6 bases, leaving 12 bases between them. DNA of the CDR3: TGTGCCAGCAGCGTAGACGGGGTCGTGAAGACCCAGTACTTC. The encoded protein is CASSVDGVVKTQYF.

This chain joins TRBV5-1 and TRBJ2-3; the D is unclear. The V and J ends lost 1 base and 0 bases respectively, with 9 bases between them. CDR3 length: 15 amino acids. Germline V gene lookup returns CDR1 SGHRS and CDR2 YFSETQ. The CDR3 DNA sequence: TGCGCCAGCAGCTTGTTACGGAGAAGCACAGATACGCAGTATTTT. Protein sequence: CASSLLRRSTDTQYF. Looking up the rest from reference TRBV5-1 and TRBJ2-3 gives the full variable domain: KAGVTQTPRYLIKTRGQQVTLSCSPISGHRSVSWYQQTPGQGLQFLFEYFSETQRNKGNFPGRFSGRQFSNSRSEMNVSTLELGDSALYLCASSLLRRSTDTQYFGPGTRLTVL.

This clone has more than one count but fewer than ten. The V call is TRBV2, the J call TRBJ1-5; D is unclear. This CDR3 has 13 residues. The germline V gene has CDR1 SNHLY and CDR2 FYNNEI. The V end was cut by 6 bases, the J end by 0 bases, with 6 bases between. CDR3: CASRRDSNQPQHF. The DNA of the CDR3 is TGTGCCAGCAGGCGGGATAGCAATCAGCCCCAGCATTTT. The complete variable domain, with remaining parts taken from reference TRBV2 and TRBJ1-5, reads EPEVTQTPSHQVTQMGQEVILRCVPISNHLYFYWYRQILGQKVEFLVSFYNNEISEKSEIFDDQFSVERPDGSNFTLKIRSTKLEDSAMYFCASRRDSNQPQHFGDGTRLSIL.

This clone was seen a handful of times. The V and J genes are TRBV2 and TRBJ1-6; a possible D gene is TRBD1 (5 bases). V lost 1 base and J 0 bases, leaving 7 bases between the germline ends. Germline lookup yields CDR1 SNHLY and CDR2 FYNNEI. This CDR3 contains 16 residues. The CDR3 DNA sequence: TGTGCCAGCAGTGAAGTGCAGGGCTCCTATAATTCACCCCTCCACTTT. Its protein product is CASSEVQGSYNSPLHF.

The chain joins TRBV5-4 to TRBJ2-1; 8 bases fit TRBD2. The V and J ends lost 4 bases and 3 bases, in that order; junction bases with no gene match: 9. Germline V gene sequence: CDR1 SGHNT, CDR2 YYREEE (reference sequence). The CDR3 runs 16 residues. The CDR3 nucleotides are TGTGCCAGCAGCCGTCCGGGACTAGAAGTCTACAATGAGCAGTTCTTC. Translation gives CASSRPGLEVYNEQFF.

The rearrangement uses TRBV7-2 and TRBJ1-2; D is uncertain. CDR1 and CDR2 (germline): SGHTA, FQGNSA. V was trimmed by 5 bases and J by 8 bases, leaving 9 bases between them. This CDR3 has 11 residues. The CDR3 reads CASSPSSGYTF. In DNA, the CDR3 is TGTGCCAGCAGCCCTTCGAGCGGCTACACCTTC.

This chain links TRBV18 with TRBJ2-7; tentative D call: TRBD2 (5 bases). Per the germline V gene, CDR1 is KGHSH and CDR2 is LQKENI. There are 14 residues in the CDR3. V lost 2 bases and J 5 bases, leaving 13 bases between the germline ends. In DNA form, the CDR3 reads TGTGCCAGCTCACCAATGGGAGCCCACAACGAGCAGTACTTC. Translated, it gives CASSPMGAHNEQYF.

The CDR3 nucleotides read TGTGCCAGCAGCCTTCGGGGCGGGGCCTACAATGAGCAGTTCTTC. It is translated as CASSLRGGAYNEQFF. This chain connects TRBV7-3 to TRBJ2-1, with D maybe TRBD2 (6 bases). Trimming took off 5 bases at V and 2 bases at J, with 13 bases between the two ends. The CDR3 has 15 residues. Germline V gene sequence: CDR1 SGHTA, CDR2 FQGTGA.

The V gene is TRBV10-3, the J gene TRBJ2-7; D is perhaps TRBD1 (5 bases). The V end lost 0 bases, the J end lost 2 bases, and 14 bases lay between the germline ends. CDR1 is ENHRY, CDR2 SYGVKD, per germline. The CDR3 runs 16 residues. CDR3 region: CAISESRTPKAYEQYF. The CDR3 nucleotides are TGTGCCATCAGTGAGTCGAGGACACCAAAAGCCTACGAGCAGTACTTC.

The V gene is TRBV19, the J gene TRBJ1-1; D is undetermined. Deletions cut 5 bases from V and 7 bases from J, with 23 bases between. Germline V gene lookup returns CDR1 LNHDA and CDR2 SQIVND (reference sequence). This CDR3 is built from 16 residues. The DNA of the CDR3 is TGTGCCAGTAGTGGAGAACGGATCCACTCTAGTAATGAAGCTTTCTTT. Translated: CASSGERIHSSNEAFF.

The V gene is TRBV7-2, the J gene TRBJ2-7; D might be TRBD1 (6 bases). Per the germline V gene, CDR1 is SGHTA and CDR2 is FQGNSA. Trimming cost V 5 bases and J 0 bases, with 11 bases left between them. The CDR3 covers 14 residues. CDR3 amino acids: CASSPNRVSYEQYF. For the CDR3, the DNA is TGTGCCAGCAGCCCCAACAGGGTCTCCTACGAGCAGTACTTC.

The V call is TRBV2, the J call TRBJ1-5; D unclear. V was clipped by 6 bases and J by 3 bases, with 18 bases between them. This CDR3 is 16 amino acids long. Germline V CDR1 and CDR2: SNHLY, FYNNEI. CDR3 in DNA: TGTGCCAGCAGCCTGGCGGGAGGGCCTCTCAATCAGCCCCAGCATTTT. Amino acid sequence: CASSLAGGPLNQPQHF.

The chain recombines TRBV19 with TRBJ1-1; possible D gene TRBD1, 5 bases. The CDR3 covers 15 residues. Trimming stripped 3 bases from V and 4 bases from J, with 15 bases between. Germline values: CDR1 LNHDA, CDR2 SQIVND (reference sequence). The CDR3 here is CASSISPGEVTEAFF. In nucleotides, the CDR3 is TGTGCCAGTAGTATCAGCCCGGGGGAGGTCACTGAAGCTTTCTTT.

The chain has TRBV7-9 and TRBJ2-3, with TRBD2 matching 7 bases. Germline V gene lookup returns CDR1 SEHNR and CDR2 FQNEAQ (reference sequence). The CDR3 contains 15 residues. J gave up 5 bases and V 2 bases, and 7 bases lay outside the gene matches. DNA of the CDR3: TGTGCCAGCAGCTTACGGGCGGGGGATGGAGATACGCAGTATTTT. This gives the protein CASSLRAGDGDTQYF.